Presented here are 10 T cell receptor beta chains from one specimen sequenced in a study of shared clonotypes between healthy human individuals. Profiling relied on immunoSEQ multiplex PCR, and the TCRdb table lists in-frame clones only, not all of them. The data hold some 1.5 million clones, with about 98% observed a single time. Sequenced input: naive CD4+ T cells sorted from blood. Subset denoted: CD45RA+ positively selected. These receptors were collected from a young man in good health.

The rearrangement uses TRBV6-1 and TRBJ2-7; D ambiguous. Germline CDR1 reads MNHNS; CDR2 reads SASEGT. V lost 4 bases to trimming and J lost 0 bases, with 7 bases between them. The CDR3 spans 13 residues. DNA for the CDR3: TGTGCCAGCAGTGCAATGAGCTCCTACGAGCAGTACTTC. Protein product: CASSAMSSYEQYF.

This chain connects TRBV7-2 to TRBJ2-7; D gene uncertain. The CDR3 runs to 13 residues. Germline CDR1 SGHTA, CDR2 FQGNSA. Trimming stripped 2 bases from V and 4 bases from J, with 9 bases between. CDR3 sequence: CASSLLSEYEQYF. CDR3 DNA: TGTGCCAGCAGCTTATTATCGGAGTACGAGCAGTACTTC.

The rearrangement uses TRBV7-2 and TRBJ2-3, with D possibly being TRBD2 (5 bases). The CDR3 consists of 17 residues. Trimming took off 2 bases at V and 0 bases at J, with 15 bases between the two ends. Germline assignment: CDR1 SGHTA and CDR2 FQGNSA. The CDR3 protein is CASSLLGSAQSTDTQYF. DNA for the CDR3: TGTGCCAGCAGCTTATTAGGTAGCGCCCAAAGCACAGATACGCAGTATTTT. Variable domain in full (rest from reference TRBV7-2 and TRBJ2-3): GAGVSQSPSNKVTEKGKDVELRCDPISGHTALYWYRQSLGQGLEFLIYFQGNSAPDKSGLPSDRFSAERTGGSVSTLTIQRTQQEDSAVYLCASSLLGSAQSTDTQYFGPGTRLTVL.

The chain uses TRBV9 and TRBJ2-7; 9 bases agree with TRBD2. Losses at the gene ends were 0 bases for V and 3 bases for J; bases not matched to a gene: 7. The CDR3 is made up of 16 amino acids. CDR1 is SGDLS and CDR2 is YYNGEE in the germline V gene. For the CDR3, the DNA is TGTGCCAGCAGCGTAGCTCAGAGCGGGAGGCTCTACGAGCAGTACTTC. It encodes CASSVAQSGRLYEQYF.

This chain connects TRBV9 to TRBJ2-3; 14 nucleotides line up with TRBD2. Per germline, CDR1 SGDLS and CDR2 YYNGEE. The CDR3 contains 16 residues. V lost 4 bases and J lost 6; bases outside the gene matches: 7. In DNA, the CDR3 is TGTGCCAGCAGCCTGGGGACTAGCGGGAGTAGGGATACGCAGTATTTT. The encoded protein is CASSLGTSGSRDTQYF. Based on the CDR3 plus reference TRBV9 and TRBJ2-3, the full variable domain is DSGVTQTPKHLITATGQRVTLRCSPRSGDLSVYWYQQSLDQGLQFLIQYYNGEERAKGNILERFSAQQFPDLHSELNLSSLELGDSALYFCASSLGTSGSRDTQYFGPGTRLTVL.

This sequence joins TRBV19 and TRBJ2-3; no clear D gene. Trimming took 7 bases from V and 0 from J, leaving 14 bases between them. The CDR3 contains 15 residues. The germline V gene encodes CDR1 LNHDA and CDR2 SQIVND (reference sequence). The CDR3, as DNA: TGTGCCAGTAATGGCGGCCCAAGGAGCACAGATACGCAGTATTTT. Encoded protein: CASNGGPRSTDTQYF.

The chain recombines TRBV11-2 with TRBJ2-7, with unresolved D. The germline V and J ends were trimmed by 1 base and 3 bases, with 4 bases remaining between them. This CDR3 region has 12 residues. The germline CDR1 and CDR2 sequences are SGHAT and FQNNGV. The CDR3 region is CASSLANYEQYF. CDR3 DNA: TGTGCCAGCAGCTTAGCTAACTACGAGCAGTACTTC.

The rearrangement joins TRBV10-3 to TRBJ2-3, with 8 bases lining up with TRBD2. Unmatched junction bases numbered 1, after V lost 0 bases and J lost 8 bases. The CDR3 loop spans 13 amino acids. Germline values: CDR1 ENHRY, CDR2 SYGVKD. The CDR3 loop is CAISESAGGTQYF. In DNA form, the CDR3 reads TGTGCCATCAGTGAGTCCGCGGGAGGTACGCAGTATTTT.

This clone appeared a single time. V usage is TRBV9 and J usage is TRBJ2-2; 12 bases are shared with TRBD2. Trimming removed 4 bases from V and 5 bases from J; junction bases left unmatched: 3. Per germline, CDR1 SGDLS and CDR2 YYNGEE. The CDR3 runs 15 residues. The CDR3 loop is CASSSLAGGTGELFF. The CDR3, as DNA: TGTGCCAGCAGCTCACTAGCGGGGGGAACCGGGGAGCTGTTTTTT. Together with reference TRBV9 and TRBJ2-2, the CDR3 gives the full variable domain: DSGVTQTPKHLITATGQRVTLRCSPRSGDLSVYWYQQSLDQGLQFLIQYYNGEERAKGNILERFSAQQFPDLHSELNLSSLELGDSALYFCASSSLAGGTGELFFGEGSRLTVL.

The CDR3 DNA follows: TGTGCCAGCAGTGGGCGACAGGGGGCCGGCACCCAGTACTTC. Translating gives CASSGRQGAGTQYF. J is TRBJ2-5 and V is TRBV11-2; 10 bases align to TRBD1. The J segment lost 8 bases and the V segment lost 6 bases, leaving 9 bases of the junction unmatched. The CDR3 covers 14 residues. Germline V gives CDR1 SGHAT, CDR2 FQNNGV.